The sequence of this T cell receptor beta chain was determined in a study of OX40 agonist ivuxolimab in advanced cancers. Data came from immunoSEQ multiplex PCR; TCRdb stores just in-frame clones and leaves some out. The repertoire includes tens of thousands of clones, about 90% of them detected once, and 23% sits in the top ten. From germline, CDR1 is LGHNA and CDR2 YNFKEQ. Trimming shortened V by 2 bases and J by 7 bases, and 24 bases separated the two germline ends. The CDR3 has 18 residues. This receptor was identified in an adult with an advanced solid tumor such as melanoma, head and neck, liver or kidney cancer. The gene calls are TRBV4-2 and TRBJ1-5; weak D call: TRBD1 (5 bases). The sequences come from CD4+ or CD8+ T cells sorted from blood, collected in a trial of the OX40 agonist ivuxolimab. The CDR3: CASSQTPGEVRVWQPQHF. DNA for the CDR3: TGTGCCAGCAGCCAAACCCCGGGCGAGGTCAGGGTGTGGCAGCCCCAGCATTTT.